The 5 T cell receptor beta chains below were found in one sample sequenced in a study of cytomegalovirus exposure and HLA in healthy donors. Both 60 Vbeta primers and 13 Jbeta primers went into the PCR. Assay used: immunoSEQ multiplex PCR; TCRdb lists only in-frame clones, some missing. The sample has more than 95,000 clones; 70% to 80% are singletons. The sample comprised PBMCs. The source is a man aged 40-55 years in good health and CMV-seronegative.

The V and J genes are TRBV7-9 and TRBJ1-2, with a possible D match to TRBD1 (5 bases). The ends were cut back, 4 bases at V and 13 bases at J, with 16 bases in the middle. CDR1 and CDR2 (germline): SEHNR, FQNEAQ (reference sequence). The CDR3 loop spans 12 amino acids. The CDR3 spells CASSSLDSPVTF. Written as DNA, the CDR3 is TGTGCCAGCAGCTCCCTCGACAGTCCGGTCACCTTC.

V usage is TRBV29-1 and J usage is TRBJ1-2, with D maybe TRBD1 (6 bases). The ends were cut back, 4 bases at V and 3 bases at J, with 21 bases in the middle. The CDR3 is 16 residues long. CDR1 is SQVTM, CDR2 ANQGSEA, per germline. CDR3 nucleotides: TGCAGCGTTGCCGTGTCATCGGGGGGCGCCCACTATGGCTACACCTTC. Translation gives CSVAVSSGGAHYGYTF.

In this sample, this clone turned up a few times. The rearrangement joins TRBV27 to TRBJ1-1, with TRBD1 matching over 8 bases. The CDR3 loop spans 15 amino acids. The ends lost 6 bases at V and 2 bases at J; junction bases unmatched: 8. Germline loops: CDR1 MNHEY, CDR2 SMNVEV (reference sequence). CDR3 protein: CASSNRGEQNTEAFF. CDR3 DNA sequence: TGTGCCAGCAGCAACAGGGGGGAGCAAAACACTGAAGCTTTCTTT.

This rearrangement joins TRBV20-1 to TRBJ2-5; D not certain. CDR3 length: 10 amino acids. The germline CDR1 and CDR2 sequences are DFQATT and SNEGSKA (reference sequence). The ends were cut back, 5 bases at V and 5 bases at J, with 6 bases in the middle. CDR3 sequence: CSAYKETQYF. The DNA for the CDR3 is TGCAGTGCTTACAAGGAGACCCAGTACTTC.

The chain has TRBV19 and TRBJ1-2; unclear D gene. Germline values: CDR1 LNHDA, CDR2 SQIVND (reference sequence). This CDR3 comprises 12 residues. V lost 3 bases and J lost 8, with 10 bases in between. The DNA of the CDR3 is TGTGCCAGTAGTATGAGGGTACCCGGCTACACCTTC. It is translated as CASSMRVPGYTF.